These 11 T cell receptor beta chains were all obtained from the same sample, sequenced in a study of blood T cell repertoires in COVID-19. Assay: immunoSEQ multiplex PCR; the TCRdb copy retains only in-frame clones and omits some. The table has 300,000 to 350,000 clones, roughly 89% seen once. Sequenced: peripheral blood. These receptors all stem from a woman in her fifties or sixties with COVID-19, enrolled during active disease.

This rearrangement joins TRBV2 to TRBJ2-2, with D unresolved. From germline, CDR1 is SNHLY and CDR2 FYNNEI. CDR3 size: 13 residues. V was clipped by 7 bases and J by 3 bases, with 9 bases between them. CDR3 DNA sequence: TGTGCCAGCAACAACCGTCACACCGGGGAGCTGTTTTTT. Translation gives CASNNRHTGELFF.

This clone was seen a single time. J is TRBJ2-1 and V is TRBV27; 14 bases map to TRBD2. Germline CDR1 and CDR2: MNHEY and SMNVEV (reference sequence). J gave up 5 bases and V 4 bases, and 4 bases lay outside the gene matches. This CDR3 region has 16 residues. The CDR3 DNA follows: TGTGCCAGCAGTTCGTGGACTAGCGGGGGGCACAATGAGCAGTTCTTC. It yields the protein CASSSWTSGGHNEQFF.

The gene calls are TRBV5-1 and TRBJ2-7, with TRBD1 as a possible D gene (5 bases). Germline CDR1 and CDR2: SGHRS and YFSETQ. CDR3 length equals 15 residues. The ends were cut back, 2 bases at V and 6 bases at J, with 18 bases in the middle. As DNA, the CDR3 is TGCGCCAGCAGCTTCCGCCCGGCTCAGGGCTTCGAGCAGTACTTC. This gives the protein CASSFRPAQGFEQYF.

The chain employs TRBV27 and TRBJ2-3, with a tentative D call TRBD2 (5 bases). Germline CDR1 MNHEY, CDR2 SMNVEV (reference sequence). V dropped 2 bases and J dropped 4 bases, with 10 bases sitting between them. The CDR3 is 14 residues long. This CDR3 is CASSLRPDSDTQYF. The CDR3 DNA sequence: TGTGCCAGCAGTTTAAGGCCGGACTCAGATACGCAGTATTTT.

This sequence joins TRBV11-3 and TRBJ1-3; D is unresolved. V shed 0 bases and J shed 6 bases, with 6 bases lying between them. Germline V lookup: CDR1 SGHNT, CDR2 YENEEA. The CDR3 spans 13 residues. CDR3: CASSLDSVNTIYF. The DNA of the CDR3 is TGTGCCAGCAGCTTAGATTCGGTAAACACCATATATTTT.

This clone occurred once. The rearrangement uses TRBV7-9 and TRBJ2-4; D unresolved. V lost 2 bases and J 11 bases, leaving 13 bases between the germline ends. Germline V gene lookup returns CDR1 SEHNR and CDR2 FQNEAQ (reference sequence). The CDR3 runs 13 residues. The CDR3: CASSLFGQKLQYF. The CDR3 DNA is TGTGCCAGCAGCTTATTTGGCCAAAAACTTCAGTACTTC. The full variable domain, its missing parts supplied by reference TRBV7-9 and TRBJ2-4, is DTGVSQNPRHKITKRGQNVTFRCDPISEHNRLYWYRQTLGQGPEFLTYFQNEAQLEKSRLLSDRFSAERPKGSFSTLEIQRTEQGDSAMYLCASSLFGQKLQYFGAGTRLSVL.

V is TRBV7-3 and J is TRBJ1-3, with D uncertain. CDR3 size: 16 residues. V was shortened by 6 bases and J by 2 bases, with 17 bases between the two germline ends. Germline assignment: CDR1 SGHTA and CDR2 FQGTGA. The CDR3: CASSQTGIGAGNTIYF. In DNA, the CDR3 is TGTGCCAGCAGTCAAACGGGGATAGGCGCTGGAAACACCATATATTTT.

This chain uses TRBV27 with TRBJ1-6; D is uncertain. V dropped 3 bases and J dropped 7 bases, with 16 bases sitting between them. This CDR3 spans 16 amino acids. Germline values: CDR1 MNHEY, CDR2 SMNVEV (reference sequence). Here the CDR3 DNA reads TGTGCCAGCAGTTTTCGTAATCAGGCCCTAAATTCACCCCTCCACTTT. Translated: CASSFRNQALNSPLHF.

The chain uses TRBV19 and TRBJ1-1; D gene uncertain. The CDR3 covers 16 residues. V gave up 3 bases and J gave up 1 base, with 15 bases separating them. CDR1 is LNHDA, CDR2 SQIVND, per germline (reference sequence). For the CDR3, the DNA is TGTGCCAGTAGTATGTTTCTGGGCGAGGGGAACACTGAAGCTTTCTTT. It specifies CASSMFLGEGNTEAFF.

The chain carries TRBV19 and TRBJ2-7, with D tentatively TRBD2 (5 bases). The CDR3 is 15 amino acids. V gave up 5 bases and J gave up 0 bases, with 14 bases separating them. Germline CDR1 and CDR2: LNHDA and SQIVND (reference sequence). The CDR3 region has the DNA TGTGCCAGTAGTTTAAGGACGGGGAGCTCCTACGAGCAGTACTTC. It codes for CASSLRTGSSYEQYF.

The genes are TRBV2 and TRBJ2-5; TRBD2 agrees at 14 bases. CDR3 size: 15 residues. V lost 4 bases, J lost 5 bases, and 3 bases stayed unmatched. Looked up from germline, CDR1 is SNHLY and CDR2 is FYNNEI. The CDR3 DNA sequence: TGTGCCAGCAGTGCACGACTAGCGGGGGGGGAGACCCAGTACTTC. Protein sequence: CASSARLAGGETQYF.